This T cell receptor beta chain was captured in a study of post-analysis software for immune sequencing data. Study-level background: Patients with relapsing-remitting, secondary progressive and progressive-relapsing multiple sclerosis courses were all represented. Findings of the study overall: By F measure, strong co-clustering occurred among samples prepared in the same batch. Diversity measured as normalized Chao1 was significantly lower in multiple sclerosis patients than in controls. Higher frequency in patients than in controls was seen for roughly 5 TRBV segments, with TRBV5-6, TRBV5-1 and TRBV20-1 among them.

To note about this clonotype: Its antigen is still unknown.

Carried by the TCR beta cDNA libraries were unique molecular identifiers. From the PCR reads, TCRdb called clonotypes with MiXCR, one entry per CDR3 protein. The top ten hold over 4% of the sample, which has hundreds of thousands of distinct CDR3 sequences, about 53% seen once. The CDR3 extends over 14 amino acids. The V gene's germline CDR1 is DFQATT and CDR2 SNEGSKA (reference sequence). Trimming removed 5 bases from V and 5 bases from J; junction bases left unmatched: 10. The receptor was isolated from a girl aged 10 to 17 with multiple sclerosis. The sample taken for sequencing was blood. This chain joins TRBV20-1 and TRBJ1-1; 8 bases line up with TRBD1. The DNA of the CDR3 is TGCAGTGCTCGACAGGGGCCTCCAGGTACTGAAGCTTTCTTT. Encoded protein: CSARQGPPGTEAFF.